This T cell receptor beta chain came from a study of T cells in Graves' hyperthyroidism and ophthalmopathy. The wider study: Peripheral blood collection took place at initial diagnosis, before any treatment.

Researchers amplified the TCR beta CDR3 regions from RNA transcripts. First-round RT-PCR of the TCR CDR3 relied on the HTBI primer set. From the multiplex PCR reads, TCRdb called clonotypes with MiXCR, one entry per CDR3 protein. The sample records about 710,000 distinct CDR3 sequences, about 15% being singletons. The CDR3 is made up of 12 amino acids. Looked up from germline, CDR1 is SGHTA and CDR2 is FQGTGA. The V and J ends lost 5 bases and 9 bases respectively, with 11 bases between them. Comments on this clonotype: Its antigen is currently unknown.

General observations from the study: Model output signaled ophthalmopathy a median approximately six months ahead of onset.

V and J are TRBV7-3 and TRBJ2-1; D is ambiguous. Sequencing input: blood. The clonotype originates from a man between 18 and 35 years old with Graves' hyperthyroidism. The CDR3 spells CASSTLGGEQFF. In DNA form, the CDR3 reads TGTGCCAGCAGCACCCTGGGCGGTGAGCAGTTCTTC. Complete variable domain (other parts from reference TRBV7-3 and TRBJ2-1): GAGVSQTPSNKVTEKGKYVELRCDPISGHTALYWYRQSLGQGPEFLIYFQGTGAADDSGLPNDRFFAVRPEGSVSTLKIQRTERGDSAVYLCASSTLGGEQFFGPGTRLTVL.